Listed below are T cell receptor beta chains from one sample, sequenced in a study of shared clonotypes between healthy human individuals. Generated by immunoSEQ multiplex PCR, the TCRdb table keeps only in-frame clones and is missing some. Here the sample spans about 2 million clones, approximately 94% being singletons. Input material: naive CD8+ T cells sorted from blood. The source is a man aged 18 to 30 in good health. The CDR3 runs from the conserved cysteine through the conserved F or W. A D gene is named only where the DNA matches it firmly. Some rows mark clone size as missing; the rest say once, few, many or name a class of expanded clone.

v_call	j_call	d_call	clone_size	cdr3_aa	cdr3_nt
TRBV6-6	TRBJ1-2	-	-	CASSYTSGGFYGYTF	TGTGCCAGCAGTTACACGTCGGGGGGGTTCTATGGCTACACCTTC
TRBV6-1	TRBJ2-1	TRBD2	-	CASSEEVGGAYNEQFF	TGTGCCAGCAGTGAAGAGGTGGGAGGGGCCTACAATGAGCAGTTCTTC
TRBV19	TRBJ2-2	-	few	CASSIDGAVGELFF	TGTGCCAGTAGTATAGATGGGGCGGTCGGGGAGCTGTTTTTT
TRBV15	TRBJ1-2	TRBD1	-	CATSTLDRGRFYGYTF	TGTGCCACCAGCACCCTGGACAGGGGGCGATTCTATGGCTACACCTTC
TRBV5-4	TRBJ2-7	-	once	CASSPGPPYEQYF	TGTGCCAGCAGCCCAGGGCCCCCCTACGAGCAGTACTTC
TRBV29-1	TRBJ2-1	-	-	CSVERGNEQFF	TGCAGCGTTGAGCGAGGGAATGAGCAGTTCTTC
TRBV27	TRBJ2-7	TRBD2	-	CASSSGTSGYYEQYF	TGTGCCAGCAGTTCTGGGACTAGCGGGTACTACGAGCAGTACTTC
TRBV6-5	TRBJ2-1	TRBD2	-	CASSYSGLAGGGEQFF	TGTGCCAGCAGTTACTCGGGGCTAGCGGGAGGCGGAGAGCAGTTCTTC
TRBV9	TRBJ2-7	TRBD1	-	CASSPQGAGSYEQYF	TGTGCCAGCAGCCCCCAGGGGGCCGGCTCCTACGAGCAGTACTTC
TRBV6-5	TRBJ2-7	TRBD2	-	CASRATSGGAYEQYF	TGTGCCAGCAGAGCCACTAGCGGGGGGGCCTACGAGCAGTACTTC
TRBV4-1	TRBJ1-2	-	-	CASSQAGGDYGYTF	TGCGCCAGCAGCCAAGCTGGGGGCGACTATGGCTACACCTTC
TRBV19	TRBJ2-5	TRBD2	-	CASSPGLAVQYRETQYF	TGTGCCAGTAGTCCAGGACTAGCCGTACAATATCGGGAGACCCAGTACTTC
TRBV27	TRBJ2-7	-	-	CASSLVWGDYEQYF	TGTGCCAGCAGTTTAGTATGGGGGGACTACGAGCAGTACTTC
TRBV5-4	TRBJ1-2	-	-	CASSIDTLPTGYTF	TGTGCCAGCAGCATAGACACGCTCCCGACCGGCTACACCTTC
TRBV30	TRBJ2-5	TRBD1	-	CAWSDTGDWETQYF	TGTGCCTGGAGTGATACAGGGGATTGGGAGACCCAGTACTTC
TRBV5-1	TRBJ1-2	-	-	CASSQPGLENYGYTF	TGCGCCAGCAGCCAGCCGGGGTTGGAAAACTATGGCTACACCTTC